Below are 27 T cell receptor beta chains sequenced from a single sample in a study of OX40 agonist ivuxolimab in advanced cancers. Sequencing used immunoSEQ multiplex PCR; TCRdb keeps in-frame clones, though not all of them. In the table there are 72,000 or so clones, nearly 90% of which are singletons. Sequenced material: CD4+ or CD8+ T cells sorted from blood, taken in a trial of the OX40 agonist ivuxolimab. The receptors here all came from an adult with an advanced solid tumor such as melanoma, head and neck, liver or kidney cancer.

V is TRBV4-1 and J is TRBJ2-5, with 9 bases identical to TRBD1. V lost 0 bases, J lost 2 bases, and 4 bases stayed unmatched. From germline, CDR1 is MGHRA and CDR2 YSYEKL. The CDR3 length is 16 residues. The DNA for the CDR3 is TGCGCCAGCAGCCAAGACCCCGGACAGGGGCAAGAGACCCAGTACTTC. Amino acid sequence: CASSQDPGQGQETQYF.

The gene calls are TRBV28 and TRBJ1-2; possibly TRBD1 for D (5 bases). CDR1 and CDR2 from the germline V gene are MDHEN and SYDVKM. This CDR3 spans 15 amino acids. Between the trimmed V and J ends, which lost 7 bases and 6 bases, there was a span of 21 bases. CDR3 sequence reads: CASTPILDSRHGYTF. The CDR3 region has the DNA TGTGCCAGCACCCCGATTCTCGACAGTCGGCATGGCTACACCTTC.

The chain recombines TRBV6-5 with TRBJ1-5; a possible D gene is TRBD1 (6 bases). In germline, CDR1 is MNHEY, CDR2 SVGAGI. The CDR3 is 14 residues long. Trimming removed 7 bases from V and 1 base from J, with 11 bases in between. The CDR3, as DNA: TGTGCCAGCAATGGAGGGGGAAGCAATCAGCCCCAGCATTTT. As protein: CASNGGGSNQPQHF.

This clone has a handful of counts. V is TRBV18 and J is TRBJ2-7; D is perhaps TRBD2 (6 bases). Trimming pared 3 bases from V and 3 bases from J, leaving 9 bases between. From germline, CDR1 is KGHSH and CDR2 LQKENI. The CDR3 covers 13 residues. CDR3 sequence (DNA): TGTGCCAGCTCACCGCGGGGCATCTACGAGCAGTACTTC. Translating gives CASSPRGIYEQYF.

As for this clone: One end of the junction varies from germline; a read error may be responsible. This chain joins TRBV30 and TRBJ1-2; 8 bases are a match to TRBD1. The CDR3 contains 14 residues. Germline lookup yields CDR1 GTSNPN and CDR2 SVGIG (reference sequence). CDR3 bases: TGTGCCAGGAGGGCGACAGGGGATAACTATGGCTACACCTTC. This codes for CARRATGDNYGYTF.

This chain connects TRBV9 to TRBJ1-4, with D perhaps matching TRBD1 (6 bases). CDR3 length: 15 residues. Germline loops: CDR1 SGDLS, CDR2 YYNGEE. With 7 bases removed from V and 6 bases from J, the gap between germline ends came to 19 bases. The CDR3 loop is CASSLSGALYEKLFF. The CDR3 DNA reads TGTGCCAGCTCCCTCTCAGGGGCGCTTTATGAAAAACTGTTTTTT. The full variable domain, completed using reference TRBV9 and TRBJ1-4, is DSGVTQTPKHLITATGQRVTLRCSPRSGDLSVYWYQQSLDQGLQFLIQYYNGEERAKGNILERFSAQQFPDLHSELNLSSLELGDSALYFCASSLSGALYEKLFFGSGTQLSVL.

The V call is TRBV4-3, the J call TRBJ1-6; unclear D gene. Germline V gene sequence: CDR1 LGHNA, CDR2 YSLEER. The CDR3 runs 14 residues. The germline V and J ends were trimmed by 1 base and 8 bases, with 9 bases remaining between them. The CDR3 DNA reads as TGCGCCAGCAGCCAAGGTGTTGATGATTCACCCCTCCACTTT. Translation gives CASSQGVDDSPLHF.

The chain employs TRBV29-1 and TRBJ2-7; D is perhaps TRBD1 (6 bases). Looked up from germline, CDR1 is SQVTM and CDR2 is ANQGSEA. The V and J ends lost 0 bases and 0 bases respectively, with 12 bases between them. The CDR3 sequence is 15 residues long. In DNA, the CDR3 is TGCAGCGTTGAAGAGGGCAGGGGACCCTCCTACGAGCAGTACTTC. Encoded protein: CSVEEGRGPSYEQYF.

The chain recombines TRBV14 with TRBJ2-7; a possible D gene is TRBD1 (5 bases). The CDR3 length is 15 residues. V was clipped by 1 base and J by 2 bases, with 12 bases between them. Germline V gives CDR1 SGHDN, CDR2 FVKESK. The CDR3 DNA reads TGTGCCAGCAGCCAAGGACAGCGTGTCCCCTACGAGCAGTACTTC. It translates to CASSQGQRVPYEQYF.

J is TRBJ2-7 and V is TRBV6-5; 10 nucleotides match TRBD1. The CDR3 covers 15 residues. V lost 6 bases, J lost 2 bases, and 7 bases stayed unmatched. Germline V gives CDR1 MNHEY, CDR2 SVGAGI. This CDR3 is CASSPRTGGPYEQYF. Written as DNA, the CDR3 is TGTGCCAGCAGCCCCAGGACAGGGGGTCCCTACGAGCAGTACTTC.

In this sample, this clone turned up once. The same CDR3 is also encoded by other DNA sequences in this sample. J is TRBJ1-2 and V is TRBV7-2; 7 positions match TRBD1. Germline V gene lookup returns CDR1 SGHTA and CDR2 FQGNSA. V trimming: 1 base; J trimming: 1 base; junction bases outside the gene matches: 0. The CDR3 totals 14 residues. DNA for the CDR3: TGTGCCAGCAGCTTAGGACAGGGTAACTATGGCTACACCTTC. It translates to CASSLGQGNYGYTF.

The chain links TRBV6-1 to TRBJ2-1; D gene uncertain. The CDR3 totals 14 residues. Trimming pared 7 bases from V and 0 bases from J, leaving 10 bases between. CDR1 MNHNS and CDR2 SASEGT come from the germline V gene. The CDR3 nucleotides read TGTGCCAGCATGCTGGATGGCTCCTACAATGAGCAGTTCTTC. It specifies CASMLDGSYNEQFF.

The gene calls are TRBV14 and TRBJ2-7, with D hard to call. Germline CDR1 reads SGHDN; CDR2 reads FVKESK. V was trimmed by 6 bases and J by 0 bases, leaving 9 bases between them. The CDR3 is made up of 13 amino acids. CDR3 protein: CASRPYGSYEQYF. The CDR3, as DNA: TGTGCCAGCAGGCCCTACGGCTCCTACGAGCAGTACTTC.

The CDR3 loop reads CASSVPTGPGGYEQYF. Written as DNA, the CDR3 is TGTGCCAGCAGCGTCCCTACCGGACCAGGGGGCTACGAGCAGTACTTC. The J gene is TRBJ2-7, the V gene TRBV9; TRBD1 aligns across 7 bases. Germline-derived CDR1 and CDR2 are SGDLS and YYNGEE. The CDR3 has 16 residues. V was clipped by 2 bases and J by 3 bases; unmatched bases: 11.

The chain recombines TRBV5-4 with TRBJ2-2; maybe TRBD2 (6 bases). CDR1 is SGHNT, CDR2 YYREEE, per germline (reference sequence). The CDR3 is 15 residues long. The V gene lost 3 bases and the J gene lost 1 base, with 10 bases spanning the gap. This CDR3 is CASSSGLLNTGELFF. The CDR3 bases are TGTGCCAGCAGCTCGGGACTCCTGAACACCGGGGAGCTGTTTTTT. The whole variable domain, remainder taken from reference TRBV5-4 and TRBJ2-2, is ETGVTQSPTHLIKTRGQQVTLRCSSQSGHNTVSWYQQALGQGPQFIFQYYREEENGRGNFPPRFSGLQFPNYSSELNVNALELDDSALYLCASSSGLLNTGELFFGEGSRLTVL.

The rearrangement joins TRBV18 to TRBJ2-5, with D unclear. Germline values: CDR1 KGHSH, CDR2 LQKENI. Trimming pared 4 bases from V and 3 bases from J, leaving 9 bases between. The CDR3 loop spans 13 amino acids. The CDR3 DNA reads TGTGCCAGCTCACTTGGACCAAAAGAGACCCAGTACTTC. Encoded protein: CASSLGPKETQYF.

V gene TRBV5-1 combines with J gene TRBJ2-3; a weak D match, TRBD1 (5 bases). CDR3 length: 11 residues. Trimming pared 5 bases from V and 9 bases from J, leaving 10 bases between. CDR1 is SGHRS and CDR2 is YFSETQ in the germline V gene. The CDR3: CASRGRGTQYF. In DNA, the CDR3 is TGCGCCAGCAGGGGGCGAGGAACGCAGTATTTT.

V is TRBV9 and J is TRBJ2-1, with TRBD2 matching over 8 bases. Germline V gene data show CDR1 as SGDLS and CDR2 as YYNGEE. CDR3 length equals 15 residues. V lost 3 bases, J lost 5 bases, and 7 bases stayed unmatched. The CDR3 loop is CASSAGGRSDNEQFF. The DNA for the CDR3 is TGTGCCAGCAGCGCGGGAGGGAGGTCGGACAATGAGCAGTTCTTC. The entire variable domain, with the rest obtained from reference TRBV9 and TRBJ2-1, is as follows: DSGVTQTPKHLITATGQRVTLRCSPRSGDLSVYWYQQSLDQGLQFLIQYYNGEERAKGNILERFSAQQFPDLHSELNLSSLELGDSALYFCASSAGGRSDNEQFFGPGTRLTVL.

The chain uses TRBV11-3 and TRBJ2-1, with 8 bases lining up with TRBD2. The CDR3 covers 15 residues. Losses at the gene ends were 5 bases for V and 3 bases for J; bases not matched to a gene: 6. Germline assignment: CDR1 SGHNT and CDR2 YENEEA. The CDR3 here is CASSRKRGNYNEQFF. The CDR3, as DNA: TGTGCCAGCAGCCGAAAGCGGGGGAACTACAATGAGCAGTTCTTC.

The J gene is TRBJ2-3, the V gene TRBV5-1; 7 nucleotides match TRBD2. Germline CDR1 reads SGHRS; CDR2 reads YFSETQ. J was trimmed by 3 bases and V by 4 bases; bases with no gene match: 5. The CDR3 spans 14 residues. The CDR3 is CASSPRGRTDTQYF. CDR3 sequence (DNA): TGCGCCAGCAGCCCTCGCGGGAGAACAGATACGCAGTATTTT.

J is TRBJ2-7 and V is TRBV7-2; 9 bases are shared with TRBD1. The germline CDR1 and CDR2 sequences are SGHTA and FQGNSA. V lost 4 bases, J lost 1 base, and 2 bases stayed unmatched. The CDR3 totals 14 residues. The CDR3 sequence: CASSSGTGSYEQYF. The CDR3 DNA follows: TGTGCCAGCAGCTCCGGGACAGGGTCCTACGAGCAGTACTTC.

V gene TRBV11-2 combines with J gene TRBJ2-4; D is unresolved. Germline-derived CDR1 and CDR2 are SGHAT and FQNNGV. This CDR3 spans 13 amino acids. V dropped 0 bases and J dropped 7 bases, with 7 bases sitting between them. The CDR3 protein is CASSLEVPNIQYF. CDR3 nucleotide sequence: TGTGCCAGCAGCTTAGAGGTTCCGAACATTCAGTACTTC. Full variable domain (rest looked up from reference TRBV11-2 and TRBJ2-4): EAGVAQSPRYKIIEKRQSVAFWCNPISGHATLYWYQQILGQGPKLLIQFQNNGVVDDSQLPKDRFSAERLKGVDSTLKIQPAKLEDSAVYLCASSLEVPNIQYFGAGTRLSVL.

This clone was counted once. The rearrangement links TRBV12-5 to TRBJ1-4; unclear D gene. The CDR3 loop spans 11 amino acids. The V gene's germline CDR1 is LGHNT and CDR2 FRNRAP. The V and J ends lost 6 bases and 7 bases respectively, with 6 bases between them. For the CDR3, the DNA is TGTGCTAGTGGGCTAGGTGAAAAACTGTTTTTT. It yields the protein CASGLGEKLFF.

The V call is TRBV4-1, the J call TRBJ1-2, with 9 bases that match TRBD1. V shed 7 bases, J shed 8 bases, and the junction held 2 bases outside the gene matches. Germline V gives CDR1 MGHRA, CDR2 YSYEKL. The CDR3 spans 11 residues. CDR3 in DNA: TGCGCCAGCACCGGGACAGGGGGCTACACCTTC. Protein: CASTGTGGYTF.

The chain is built from TRBV5-1 and TRBJ2-5; D is unclear. Trimming pared 7 bases from V and 4 bases from J, leaving 14 bases between. This CDR3 is built from 13 residues. Germline CDR1 and CDR2: SGHRS and YFSETQ. The CDR3 sequence is CASAGRWAETQYF. The CDR3 bases are TGCGCCAGCGCTGGTCGGTGGGCAGAGACCCAGTACTTC.

This sequence joins TRBV2 and TRBJ1-1, with no clear D. V shed 5 bases and J shed 4 bases, with 14 bases lying between them. The CDR3 runs to 14 residues. Germline CDR1 SNHLY, CDR2 FYNNEI. CDR3 nucleotides: TGTGCCAGCAGTAAGGGTGGTGGTCGCACTGAAGCTTTCTTT. Amino acids: CASSKGGGRTEAFF.

CDR3 amino acids: CASSRTGLDTYEQYF. The CDR3 DNA sequence: TGTGCCAGCAGCCGTACGGGACTAGATACCTACGAGCAGTACTTC. The chain has TRBV7-2 and TRBJ2-7; 8 bases line up with TRBD2. V lost 5 bases to trimming and J lost 2 bases; unmatched junction nucleotides: 8. The germline CDR1 and CDR2 sequences are SGHTA and FQGNSA. CDR3 length: 15 amino acids.